This record looks at one T cell receptor (beta chain) sequence and its context. Here immunoSEQ multiplex PCR was the method, and the copy in TCRdb shows in-frame clones only, minus some. The sample contains fewer than 3 million clones, 80% to 95% of which appear only once. There are 14 residues in the CDR3. The V end lost 3 bases, the J end lost 0 bases, and 9 bases lay between the germline ends. CDR1 is SEHNR and CDR2 is FQNEAQ in the germline V gene (reference sequence). The data were taken from a study of shared clonotypes between healthy human individuals. This chain joins TRBV7-9 and TRBJ2-7; D gene uncertain. This sequence originates from a young man in good health. Some clones in this sample may be carry-over from other donors' samples. Input material: naive CD4+ T cells from PBMCs. Described subset: CD45RA+ positively selected. CDR3 DNA sequence: TGTGCCAGCAGCTTTCAACAGCCCTCCTACGAGCAGTACTTC. Encoded protein: CASSFQQPSYEQYF. Combining the CDR3 with reference TRBV7-9 and TRBJ2-7 gives the whole variable domain DTGVSQNPRHKITKRGQNVTFRCDPISEHNRLYWYRQTLGQGPEFLTYFQNEAQLEKSRLLSDRFSAERPKGSFSTLEIQRTEQGDSAMYLCASSFQQPSYEQYFGPGTRLTVT.